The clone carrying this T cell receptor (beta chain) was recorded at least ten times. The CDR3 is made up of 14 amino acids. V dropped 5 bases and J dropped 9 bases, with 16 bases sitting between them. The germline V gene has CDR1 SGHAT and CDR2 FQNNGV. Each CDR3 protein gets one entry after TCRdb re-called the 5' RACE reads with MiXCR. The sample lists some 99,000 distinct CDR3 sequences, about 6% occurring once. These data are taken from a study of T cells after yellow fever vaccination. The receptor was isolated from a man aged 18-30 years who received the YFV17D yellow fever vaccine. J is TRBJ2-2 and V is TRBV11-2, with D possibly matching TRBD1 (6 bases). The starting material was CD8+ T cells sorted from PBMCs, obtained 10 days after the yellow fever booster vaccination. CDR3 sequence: CASSPFTRGRELFF. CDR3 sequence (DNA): TGTGCCAGCAGCCCATTTACCAGGGGTCGGGAGCTGTTTTTT.